These T cell receptor beta chains were read from a single sample in a study of cytomegalovirus exposure and HLA in healthy donors. Measured with immunoSEQ multiplex PCR; TCRdb has only the in-frame clones, and not every one. The table has 40,000 to 60,000 clones, around 94% seen once. The specimen sequenced was PBMCs. These receptors were taken from a woman between 18 and 29 years old in good health and CMV-seropositive. The CDR3 runs from the conserved cysteine through the conserved F or W. A D gene is named only where the DNA matches it firmly. Not all rows give a size; the values are once, few, many and, for expanded clones, a class.

d_call: TRBD2
clone_size: NA
j_call: TRBJ2-4
cdr3_length: 21
v_call: TRBV15
cdr3_nt: TGTGCCACCAGCAGAGATCGAGTAGAACTAGCGGTCTTACTAGCCAAAAACATTCAGTACTTC
cdr3_aa: CATSRDRVELAVLLAKNIQYF

d_call: TRBD2
clone_size: few
j_call: TRBJ2-2
cdr3_length: 18
v_call: TRBV30
cdr3_nt: TGTGCCTGGAGTGCCCCGGGGGGGTTATTCAGGAACACCGGGGAGCTGTTTTTT
cdr3_aa: CAWSAPGGLFRNTGELFF

d_call: NA
clone_size: NA
j_call: TRBJ1-5
cdr3_length: 14
v_call: TRBV7-6
cdr3_nt: TGTGCCAGCAGCTTAGGCGAGGGCAATCAGCCCCAGCATTTT
cdr3_aa: CASSLGEGNQPQHF

d_call: TRBD1
clone_size: NA
j_call: TRBJ1-2
cdr3_length: 16
v_call: TRBV28
cdr3_nt: TGTGCCAGCAGTTTATACAATTTGCAGGGGGCAGGCGGCTACACCTTC
cdr3_aa: CASSLYNLQGAGGYTF

d_call: NA
clone_size: NA
j_call: TRBJ2-5
cdr3_length: 15
v_call: TRBV5-6
cdr3_nt: TGTGCCAGCAGCTTGGTAAGGGTGGGAGAAGAGACCCAGTACTTC
cdr3_aa: CASSLVRVGEETQYF

d_call: TRBD2
clone_size: NA
j_call: TRBJ2-3
cdr3_length: 14
v_call: TRBV4-3
cdr3_nt: TGCGCCAGCAGCCAGGGACTAGCGGGGAGTACGCAGTATTTT
cdr3_aa: CASSQGLAGSTQYF

d_call: NA
clone_size: NA
j_call: TRBJ2-1
cdr3_length: 14
v_call: TRBV28
cdr3_nt: TGTGCCACCCACAGCCTGCAGGGCGTCAATGAGCAGTTCTTC
cdr3_aa: CATHSLQGVNEQFF

d_call: TRBD2
clone_size: NA
j_call: TRBJ2-1
cdr3_length: 16
v_call: TRBV7-2
cdr3_nt: TGTGCCAGCAGCCCTTGGGTTGCGGGAGGATACAATGAGCAGTTCTTC
cdr3_aa: CASSPWVAGGYNEQFF

d_call: TRBD2
clone_size: NA
j_call: TRBJ2-3
cdr3_length: 17
v_call: TRBV5-6
cdr3_nt: TGTGCCAGCAGCTTGCCGTCTAGCGGGAGTGGAGCAGATACGCAGTATTTT
cdr3_aa: CASSLPSSGSGADTQYF

d_call: TRBD2
clone_size: NA
j_call: TRBJ2-3
cdr3_length: 14
v_call: TRBV5-4
cdr3_nt: TGTGCCAGCAGATCGACTAGCGAGACAGATACGCAGTATTTT
cdr3_aa: CASRSTSETDTQYF

d_call: NA
clone_size: NA
j_call: TRBJ1-2
cdr3_length: 15
v_call: TRBV18
cdr3_nt: TGTGCCAGCTCACCAGGACGGGAAGCTAACTATGGCTACACCTTC
cdr3_aa: CASSPGREANYGYTF

d_call: TRBD2
clone_size: NA
j_call: TRBJ2-5
cdr3_length: 15
v_call: TRBV19
cdr3_nt: TGTGCCAGTAGTATAGGGACTAGCCATTCGGAGACCCAGTACTTC
cdr3_aa: CASSIGTSHSETQYF

d_call: NA
clone_size: NA
j_call: TRBJ2-7
cdr3_length: 13
v_call: TRBV7-2
cdr3_nt: TGTGCCAGCAGCTTAAACAGGGTAAACGAGCAGTACTTC
cdr3_aa: CASSLNRVNEQYF

d_call: TRBD1
clone_size: NA
j_call: TRBJ2-7
cdr3_length: 15
v_call: TRBV27
cdr3_nt: TGTGCCAGCAGTTTAAGACTAGGGACAGGGTACGAGCAGTACTTC
cdr3_aa: CASSLRLGTGYEQYF

d_call: TRBD2
clone_size: NA
j_call: TRBJ2-3
cdr3_length: 14
v_call: TRBV10-3
cdr3_nt: TGTGCCATCAGTGGGACTAGCGGCACAGATACGCAGTATTTT
cdr3_aa: CAISGTSGTDTQYF

d_call: TRBD2
clone_size: NA
j_call: TRBJ2-2
cdr3_length: 17
v_call: TRBV7-8
cdr3_nt: TGTGCCAGCAGCCCCCGTTTGGTAGCGGGAGTCACCGGGGAGCTGTTTTTT
cdr3_aa: CASSPRLVAGVTGELFF

d_call: NA
clone_size: NA
j_call: TRBJ2-3
cdr3_length: 17
v_call: TRBV10-2
cdr3_nt: TGCGCCAGCAGTGACTCGAGTGGTAGTCCTAGCACAGATACGCAGTATTTT
cdr3_aa: CASSDSSGSPSTDTQYF

d_call: NA
clone_size: once
j_call: TRBJ2-3
cdr3_length: 16
v_call: TRBV27
cdr3_nt: TGTGCCAGCAGTTTATTTTTATCCGGGTTCGGCGATACGCAGTATTTT
cdr3_aa: CASSLFLSGFGDTQYF

d_call: NA
clone_size: NA
j_call: TRBJ2-5
cdr3_length: 14
v_call: TRBV7-9
cdr3_nt: TGTGCCAGCAGCCTGGGAGAGTACCAAGAGACCCAGTACTTC
cdr3_aa: CASSLGEYQETQYF

d_call: TRBD1
clone_size: NA
j_call: TRBJ1-4
cdr3_length: 16
v_call: TRBV6-6
cdr3_nt: TGTGCCAGCAGTTACAGGACAGGTCAGGTTAATGAAAAACTGTTTTTT
cdr3_aa: CASSYRTGQVNEKLFF

d_call: TRBD1
clone_size: NA
j_call: TRBJ2-5
cdr3_length: 14
v_call: TRBV15
cdr3_nt: TGTGCCACCAGCAGCGGACAGGGTCAAGAGACCCAGTACTTC
cdr3_aa: CATSSGQGQETQYF

d_call: TRBD1
clone_size: NA
j_call: TRBJ1-4
cdr3_length: 16
v_call: TRBV5-6
cdr3_nt: TGTGCCAGCAGCTTGGGAAGGGGACAGTATAATGAAAAACTGTTTTTT
cdr3_aa: CASSLGRGQYNEKLFF

d_call: NA
clone_size: NA
j_call: TRBJ2-3
cdr3_length: 16
v_call: TRBV5-1
cdr3_nt: TGCGCCAGCAGCTTGCTCGGGGGGCTGAACACAGATACGCAGTATTTT
cdr3_aa: CASSLLGGLNTDTQYF

d_call: TRBD2
clone_size: once
j_call: TRBJ2-7
cdr3_length: 15
v_call: TRBV6-4
cdr3_nt: TGTGCCAGCAGTGACTCACTAGCGGGCCGGAACGAGCAGTACTTC
cdr3_aa: CASSDSLAGRNEQYF

d_call: NA
clone_size: NA
j_call: TRBJ2-1
cdr3_length: 13
v_call: TRBV4-2
cdr3_nt: TGTGCCAGCAGCCAAGATCCGGGCGGGGGCCGGGTCTTC
cdr3_aa: CASSQDPGGGRVF

d_call: TRBD1
clone_size: NA
j_call: TRBJ1-1
cdr3_length: 12
v_call: TRBV7-9
cdr3_nt: TGTGCCAGCAGCTTGGGGGACAGGGAAGCTTTCTTT
cdr3_aa: CASSLGDREAFF

d_call: NA
clone_size: once
j_call: TRBJ2-7
cdr3_length: 16
v_call: TRBV27
cdr3_nt: TGTGCCAGCAGTTCCTCGACTAGAGTCGGCGGCTACGAGCAGTACTTC
cdr3_aa: CASSSSTRVGGYEQYF

d_call: TRBD1
clone_size: NA
j_call: TRBJ2-7
cdr3_length: 13
v_call: TRBV28
cdr3_nt: TGTGCCAGCTCCCGGACAGGGCGGTACGAGCAGTACTTC
cdr3_aa: CASSRTGRYEQYF

d_call: NA
clone_size: NA
j_call: TRBJ1-1
cdr3_length: 13
v_call: TRBV15
cdr3_nt: TGTGCCACCAGCAGAGATCTAGGGGCAGAAGCTTTCTTT
cdr3_aa: CATSRDLGAEAFF

d_call: NA
clone_size: NA
j_call: TRBJ2-1
cdr3_length: 15
v_call: TRBV28
cdr3_nt: TGTGCCAGCAGTTTCGGGGTTGACGCGTACAATGAGCAGTTCTTC
cdr3_aa: CASSFGVDAYNEQFF

d_call: NA
clone_size: NA
j_call: TRBJ1-3
cdr3_length: 16
v_call: TRBV18
cdr3_nt: TGTGCCAGCTCACCTTCGGGCGCGGGATCTGGAAACACCATATATTTT
cdr3_aa: CASSPSGAGSGNTIYF

d_call: NA
clone_size: NA
j_call: TRBJ2-2
cdr3_length: 14
v_call: TRBV27
cdr3_nt: TGTGCCAGCAGTCTCTCCCGGAGTTCCGGGGAGCTGTTTTTT
cdr3_aa: CASSLSRSSGELFF

d_call: TRBD2
clone_size: NA
j_call: TRBJ2-7
cdr3_length: 15
v_call: TRBV5-5
cdr3_nt: TGTGCCAGCAGCTTGGAACTAGCGGGAACATACGAGCAGTACTTC
cdr3_aa: CASSLELAGTYEQYF

d_call: NA
clone_size: once
j_call: TRBJ2-7
cdr3_length: 13
v_call: TRBV5-1
cdr3_nt: TGCGCCAGCAGCTTGCCACAAGCCTACGAGCAGTACTTC
cdr3_aa: CASSLPQAYEQYF

d_call: NA
clone_size: once
j_call: TRBJ1-1
cdr3_length: 13
v_call: TRBV29-1
cdr3_nt: TGCAGCGTTGAAGCACAGATGAACACTGAAGCTTTCTTT
cdr3_aa: CSVEAQMNTEAFF

d_call: TRBD1
clone_size: NA
j_call: TRBJ1-5
cdr3_length: 15
v_call: TRBV28
cdr3_nt: TGTGCCAGCATTCAAGGGACAGGGCACAATCAGCCCCAGCATTTT
cdr3_aa: CASIQGTGHNQPQHF

d_call: NA
clone_size: NA
j_call: TRBJ2-7
cdr3_length: 15
v_call: TRBV9
cdr3_nt: TGTGCCAGCAGCGTAGTTTCTGGACAGACCTCCGAGCAGTACTTC
cdr3_aa: CASSVVSGQTSEQYF

d_call: TRBD1
clone_size: NA
j_call: TRBJ1-1
cdr3_length: 15
v_call: TRBV13
cdr3_nt: TGTGCCAGCAGCCGCAGACAGGGGGCTACCACTGAAGCTTTCTTT
cdr3_aa: CASSRRQGATTEAFF

d_call: TRBD2
clone_size: NA
j_call: TRBJ2-1
cdr3_length: 14
v_call: TRBV6-1
cdr3_nt: TGTGCCAGCAGTGCCCCAGCGGGATACAATGAGCAGTTCTTC
cdr3_aa: CASSAPAGYNEQFF

d_call: TRBD2
clone_size: NA
j_call: TRBJ2-5
cdr3_length: 15
v_call: TRBV2
cdr3_nt: TGTGCCAGCGTGAAGGGACTAGCGGTTCAAGAGACCCAGTACTTC
cdr3_aa: CASVKGLAVQETQYF

d_call: TRBD1
clone_size: NA
j_call: TRBJ1-5
cdr3_length: 16
v_call: TRBV27
cdr3_nt: TGTGCCAGCAGCCCACACCAGGGGGCTGGAAGTCAGCCCCAGCATTTT
cdr3_aa: CASSPHQGAGSQPQHF

d_call: NA
clone_size: NA
j_call: TRBJ1-1
cdr3_length: 13
v_call: TRBV10-3
cdr3_nt: TGTGCCATCAGTCCGACAGTGAACACTGAAGCTTTCTTT
cdr3_aa: CAISPTVNTEAFF

d_call: NA
clone_size: few
j_call: TRBJ1-5
cdr3_length: 14
v_call: TRBV10-3
cdr3_nt: TGTGCCATCAGTGACAGGGTTGGTAATCAGCCCCAGCATTTT
cdr3_aa: CAISDRVGNQPQHF

d_call: TRBD2
clone_size: NA
j_call: TRBJ2-7
cdr3_length: 16
v_call: TRBV28
cdr3_nt: TGTGCCAGCAGTCCCCCCAGCGGGAGGCTTCCCTACGAGCAGTACTTC
cdr3_aa: CASSPPSGRLPYEQYF

d_call: NA
clone_size: NA
j_call: TRBJ2-7
cdr3_length: 12
v_call: TRBV27
cdr3_nt: TGTGCCAGCCGTCCGGGGGGCGGCGAGCAGTACTTC
cdr3_aa: CASRPGGGEQYF

d_call: TRBD1
clone_size: once
j_call: TRBJ2-7
cdr3_length: 14
v_call: TRBV28
cdr3_nt: TGTGCCAGCAGTTTACAGGGGGATGGATACGAGCAGTACTTC
cdr3_aa: CASSLQGDGYEQYF

d_call: NA
clone_size: NA
j_call: TRBJ1-5
cdr3_length: 19
v_call: TRBV21-1
cdr3_nt: TGTGCCAGCAGCGTATCGGGGGGCCAGGGGGCCATAGCAAATCAGCCCCAGCATTTT
cdr3_aa: CASSVSGGQGAIANQPQHF

d_call: TRBD1
clone_size: NA
j_call: TRBJ2-7
cdr3_length: 14
v_call: TRBV7-9
cdr3_nt: TGTGCCAGCAGCTACGGACAGGGCCCCTACGAGCAGTACTTC
cdr3_aa: CASSYGQGPYEQYF

d_call: TRBD1
clone_size: NA
j_call: TRBJ1-5
cdr3_length: 15
v_call: TRBV7-8
cdr3_nt: TGTGCCAGCAGCCAAGACAGGGTTAGCAATCAGCCCCAGCATTTT
cdr3_aa: CASSQDRVSNQPQHF

d_call: TRBD1
clone_size: once
j_call: TRBJ1-5
cdr3_length: 17
v_call: TRBV28
cdr3_nt: TGTGCCAGCAGTTTATGGGGACAGGGATTGCGCAATCAGCCCCAGCATTTT
cdr3_aa: CASSLWGQGLRNQPQHF

d_call: TRBD1
clone_size: NA
j_call: TRBJ1-6
cdr3_length: 16
v_call: TRBV6-6
cdr3_nt: TGTGCCAGCAGTTACTTAGGGCAGGGGGATAATTCACCCCTCCACTTT
cdr3_aa: CASSYLGQGDNSPLHF

d_call: NA
clone_size: NA
j_call: TRBJ2-2
cdr3_length: 14
v_call: TRBV7-9
cdr3_nt: TGTGCCAGCAGGGGAGAAACCTACACCGGGGAGCTGTTTTTT
cdr3_aa: CASRGETYTGELFF